This T cell receptor (beta chain) came from a study of identical twins. Each CDR3 protein gets one entry after TCRdb re-called the 5' RACE reads with MiXCR. The sample contains approximately 700,000 distinct CDR3 sequences, 18% of which appear only once. Germline assignment: CDR1 SGHRS and CDR2 YFSETQ. Trimming took 3 bases from V and 7 from J, leaving 16 bases between them. The CDR3 covers 14 residues. In this sample, this clonotype turned up a few times. In addition, the sample was reused for a study of T cells expressing NK-cell markers.

What was sequenced was PBMCs. This TCR was sampled from a woman aged 18 to 35 in good health. The V and J genes are TRBV5-1 and TRBJ1-1, with TRBD1 as a possible D gene (5 bases). Here the CDR3 reads CASSWIIGESEAFF. Here the CDR3 DNA reads TGCGCCAGCAGCTGGATTATAGGGGAGAGTGAAGCTTTCTTT.